This is a list of T cell receptor beta chains from one sample in a study of CD8 T cells in Susac syndrome. TCRdb reanalysed the immunoSEQ multiplex PCR reads using MiXCR and keeps one entry per CDR3 protein. The sample includes 150,000 to 200,000 distinct CDR3 sequences, approximately 94% seen only once; the top ten take 0.09% to 0.095%. Material for sequencing was CD4+ T cells from PBMCs. The receptors were gathered from a human donor with multiple sclerosis. Each CDR3 is given with its conserved first and last residue. The D gene is left open where the match is weak. Some rows have no size entry. The others give once, few or many, or a class for an expanded clone.

V gene: TRBV30; D gene: .; clone size: .; J gene: TRBJ2-7; CDR3 protein: CAWSIKDRPTTMEQYF; CDR3 DNA: TGTGCCTGGAGTATAAAAGACAGGCCTACTACGATGGAGCAGTACTTC
V gene: TRBV29-1; D gene: .; clone size: .; J gene: TRBJ2-7; CDR3 protein: CSVGGRSAGEQYF; CDR3 DNA: TGCAGCGTTGGTGGGAGGAGTGCCGGCGAGCAGTACTTC
V gene: TRBV7-8; D gene: TRBD1; clone size: .; J gene: TRBJ1-6; CDR3 protein: CASSSPTGPYNSPLHF; CDR3 DNA: TGTGCCAGCAGCTCCCCGACAGGGCCCTATAATTCACCCCTCCACTTT
V gene: TRBV4-1; D gene: .; clone size: .; J gene: TRBJ1-1; CDR3 protein: CASSQEGGLRTEAFF; CDR3 DNA: TGCGCCAGCAGCCAAGAGGGGGGCCTGAGGACTGAAGCTTTCTTT
V gene: TRBV12-3/TRBV12-4; D gene: TRBD1; clone size: .; J gene: TRBJ1-1; CDR3 protein: CASSLGQGRVTEAFF; CDR3 DNA: TGTGCCAGCAGTTTGGGACAGGGTCGGGTCACTGAAGCTTTCTTT
V gene: TRBV7-2; D gene: .; clone size: .; J gene: TRBJ1-3; CDR3 protein: CASSPGAVQNTIYF; CDR3 DNA: TGTGCCAGCAGCCCCGGGGCCGTTCAAAACACCATATATTTT
V gene: TRBV2; D gene: .; clone size: .; J gene: TRBJ2-2; CDR3 protein: CASSAQNTGELFF; CDR3 DNA: TGTGCCAGCAGTGCGCAGAACACCGGGGAGCTGTTTTTT
V gene: TRBV28; D gene: TRBD1; clone size: once; J gene: TRBJ1-1; CDR3 protein: CASSLLTGGGTEAFF; CDR3 DNA: TGTGCCAGCAGTTTATTAACAGGGGGGGGCACTGAAGCTTTCTTT
V gene: TRBV5-1; D gene: TRBD1; clone size: .; J gene: TRBJ2-3; CDR3 protein: CASRPGQGDTQYF; CDR3 DNA: TGCGCCAGCAGACCTGGACAGGGGGATACGCAGTATTTT
V gene: TRBV7-6; D gene: TRBD1; clone size: .; J gene: TRBJ2-7; CDR3 protein: CASSLSPGGQYEQYF; CDR3 DNA: TGTGCCAGCAGCTTAAGTCCAGGGGGCCAGTACGAGCAGTACTTC
V gene: TRBV2; D gene: .; clone size: .; J gene: TRBJ2-7; CDR3 protein: CASSSAGTLPPYEQYF; CDR3 DNA: TGTGCCAGCAGTTCGGCCGGGACGCTCCCCCCCTACGAGCAGTACTTC
V gene: TRBV15; D gene: .; clone size: .; J gene: TRBJ2-5; CDR3 protein: CATSGTRQETQYF; CDR3 DNA: TGTGCCACCAGCGGAACTCGGCAAGAGACCCAGTACTTC
V gene: TRBV19; D gene: TRBD1; clone size: .; J gene: TRBJ1-1; CDR3 protein: CASSIEGNRGTEAFF; CDR3 DNA: TGTGCCAGTAGTATAGAGGGGAACAGGGGCACTGAAGCTTTCTTT
V gene: TRBV7-2; D gene: .; clone size: .; J gene: TRBJ2-7; CDR3 protein: CASSLSNGAYEQYF; CDR3 DNA: TGTGCCAGCAGCTTATCAAATGGGGCCTACGAGCAGTACTTC
V gene: TRBV27; D gene: .; clone size: .; J gene: TRBJ2-7; CDR3 protein: CASRGQTSFFYEQYF; CDR3 DNA: TGTGCCAGCAGGGGGCAGACCTCCTTTTTTTACGAGCAGTACTTC
V gene: TRBV7-9; D gene: .; clone size: .; J gene: TRBJ2-7; CDR3 protein: CASRGGGTPDYEQYF; CDR3 DNA: TGTGCCAGCAGGGGAGGGGGGACACCAGACTACGAGCAGTACTTC
V gene: TRBV5-4; D gene: .; clone size: .; J gene: TRBJ1-6; CDR3 protein: CASSLQADSPLHF; CDR3 DNA: TGTGCCAGCAGCTTGCAGGCGGATTCACCCCTCCACTTT
V gene: TRBV20-1; D gene: TRBD1; clone size: once; J gene: TRBJ1-5; CDR3 protein: CSASQGDRSNQPQHF; CDR3 DNA: TGCAGTGCTTCACAGGGGGACAGGAGCAATCAGCCCCAGCATTTT
V gene: TRBV20-1; D gene: .; clone size: once; J gene: TRBJ1-1; CDR3 protein: CSAPRPGLGTEAFF; CDR3 DNA: TGCAGTGCGCCAAGGCCGGGGCTAGGGACTGAAGCTTTCTTT
V gene: TRBV10-3; D gene: .; clone size: .; J gene: TRBJ2-7; CDR3 protein: CAIRGGSRDSSYEQYF; CDR3 DNA: TGTGCCATCAGGGGGGGTTCGCGGGACAGTTCCTACGAGCAGTACTTC